The present entry profiles one T cell receptor beta chain with its context. The antigen is not known. The sample belongs to a study of post-analysis software for immune sequencing data. Study-wide findings and caveats: In patients, 4 to 6 TRBV segments were more frequent than in controls, with TRBV5-6, TRBV5-1 and TRBV20-1 among them. There was significantly lower normalized Chao1 diversity in multiple sclerosis patients than in controls. Strong co-clustering by F measure linked samples that shared a preparation batch.

This CDR3 comprises 16 residues. Germline CDR1 is SGHKS and CDR2 is YYEKEE (reference sequence). Unmatched junction bases numbered 8, after V lost 1 base and J lost 2 bases. The library was made from cDNA and included unique molecular identifiers. Input amounts of roughly 0.85 to 11 million T cells were used. These gave about 500,000 cDNA molecules, so each molecule approximated one T cell. TCRdb itself ran the PCR reads through MiXCR, one entry per CDR3 protein. Altogether 380,000 or so distinct CDR3 sequences are present, 30% to 45% being singletons, with the ten largest covering under 15%. The rearrangement links TRBV5-5 to TRBJ2-5, with TRBD2 identical over 7 bases. Sequencing was performed on blood. This TCR derives from a girl under 18 with multiple sclerosis. CDR3 coding DNA: TGTGCCAGCAGCTTGAGTCTAGCGGTGTTACAAGAGACCCAGTACTTC. This translates into CASSLSLAVLQETQYF.